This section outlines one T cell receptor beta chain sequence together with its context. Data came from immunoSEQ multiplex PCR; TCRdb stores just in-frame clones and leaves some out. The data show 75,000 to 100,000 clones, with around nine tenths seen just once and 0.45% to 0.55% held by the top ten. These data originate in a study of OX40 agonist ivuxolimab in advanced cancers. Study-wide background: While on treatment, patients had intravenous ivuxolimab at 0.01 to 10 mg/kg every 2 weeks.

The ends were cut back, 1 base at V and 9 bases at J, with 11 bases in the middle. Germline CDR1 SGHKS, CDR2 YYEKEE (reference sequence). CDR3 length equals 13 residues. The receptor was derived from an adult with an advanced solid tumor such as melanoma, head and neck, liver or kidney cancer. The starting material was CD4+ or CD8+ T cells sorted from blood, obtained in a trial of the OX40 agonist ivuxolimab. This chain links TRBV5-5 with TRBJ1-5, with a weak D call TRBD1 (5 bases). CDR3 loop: CASSLQGDPPQHF. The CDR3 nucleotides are TGTGCCAGCAGCTTGCAGGGAGATCCGCCCCAGCATTTT.